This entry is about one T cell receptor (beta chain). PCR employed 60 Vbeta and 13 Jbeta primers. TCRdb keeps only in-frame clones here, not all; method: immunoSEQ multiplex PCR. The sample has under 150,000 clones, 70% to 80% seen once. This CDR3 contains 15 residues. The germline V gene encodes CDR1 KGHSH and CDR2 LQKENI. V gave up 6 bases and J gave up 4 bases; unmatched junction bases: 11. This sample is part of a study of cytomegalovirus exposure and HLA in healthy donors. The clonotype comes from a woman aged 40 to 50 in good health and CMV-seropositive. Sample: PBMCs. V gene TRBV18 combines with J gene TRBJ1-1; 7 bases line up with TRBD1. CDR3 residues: CASSPAPGGSTEAFF. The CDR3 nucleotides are TGTGCCAGCTCGCCCGCCCCAGGGGGAAGCACTGAAGCTTTCTTT. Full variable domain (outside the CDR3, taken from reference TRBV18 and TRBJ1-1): NAGVMQNPRHLVRRRGQEARLRCSPMKGHSHVYWYRQLPEEGLKFMVYLQKENIIDESGMPKERFSAEFPKEGPSILRIQQVVRGDSAAYFCASSPAPGGSTEAFFGQGTRLTVV.